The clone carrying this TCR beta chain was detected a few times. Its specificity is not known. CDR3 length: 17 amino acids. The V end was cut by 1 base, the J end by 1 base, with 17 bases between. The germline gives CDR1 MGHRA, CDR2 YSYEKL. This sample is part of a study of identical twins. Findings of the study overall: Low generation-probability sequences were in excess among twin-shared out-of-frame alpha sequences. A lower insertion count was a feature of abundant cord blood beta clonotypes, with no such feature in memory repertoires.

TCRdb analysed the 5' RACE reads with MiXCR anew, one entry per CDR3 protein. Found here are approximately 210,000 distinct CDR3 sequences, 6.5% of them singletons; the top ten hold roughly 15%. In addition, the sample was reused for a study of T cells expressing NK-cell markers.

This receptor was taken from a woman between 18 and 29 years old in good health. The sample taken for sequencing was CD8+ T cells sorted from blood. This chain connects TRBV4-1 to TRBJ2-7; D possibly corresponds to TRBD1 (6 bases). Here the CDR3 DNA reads TGCGCCAGCAGCCAAGTAACAGGGTTCCCTCGGTCCTACGAGCAGTACTTC. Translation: CASSQVTGFPRSYEQYF.